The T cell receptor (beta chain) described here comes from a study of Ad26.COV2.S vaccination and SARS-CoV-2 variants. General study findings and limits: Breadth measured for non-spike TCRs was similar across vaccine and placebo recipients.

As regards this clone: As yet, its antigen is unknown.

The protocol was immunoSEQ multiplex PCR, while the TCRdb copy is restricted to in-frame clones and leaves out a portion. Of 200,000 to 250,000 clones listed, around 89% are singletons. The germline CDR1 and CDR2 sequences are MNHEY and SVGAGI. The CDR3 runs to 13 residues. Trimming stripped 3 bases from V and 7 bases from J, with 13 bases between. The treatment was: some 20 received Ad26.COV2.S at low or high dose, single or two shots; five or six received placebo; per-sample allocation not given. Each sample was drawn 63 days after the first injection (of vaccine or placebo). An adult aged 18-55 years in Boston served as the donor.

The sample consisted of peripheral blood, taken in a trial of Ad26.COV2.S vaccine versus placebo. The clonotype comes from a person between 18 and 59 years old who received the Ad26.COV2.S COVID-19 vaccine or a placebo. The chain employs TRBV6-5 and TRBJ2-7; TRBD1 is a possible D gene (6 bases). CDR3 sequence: CASSYSTGKEQYF. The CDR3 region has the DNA TGTGCCAGCAGTTATTCCACAGGGAAAGAGCAGTACTTC.